This entry describes one T cell receptor beta chain. TCRdb re-called the 5' RACE reads; one entry per CDR3 protein, DNA not given. Its table records about 390,000 distinct CDR3 sequences. These data are taken from a study of T cells expressing NK-cell markers. Study information: Source material for TCR beta repertoires consisted of sorted CD3+CD56+NKG2C+, CD3+CD56+NKG2C- and CD3+CD56-NKG2C+ T cells.

This CDR3 contains 16 residues. The V gene's germline CDR1 is ENHRY and CDR2 SYGVKD. The TCR sequence derives from a woman in her forties or fifties in good health. Material for sequencing was blood T cells: a sorted CD56 or NKG2C T cell subset, CD4+ or CD8+ T cells, or bulk PBMC T cells (not recorded which). The rearrangement joins TRBV10-3 to TRBJ2-1; TCRdb picks TRBD1, but there is no DNA to check that call. The chain's CDR3 is CAISVTRDRDYNEQFF.